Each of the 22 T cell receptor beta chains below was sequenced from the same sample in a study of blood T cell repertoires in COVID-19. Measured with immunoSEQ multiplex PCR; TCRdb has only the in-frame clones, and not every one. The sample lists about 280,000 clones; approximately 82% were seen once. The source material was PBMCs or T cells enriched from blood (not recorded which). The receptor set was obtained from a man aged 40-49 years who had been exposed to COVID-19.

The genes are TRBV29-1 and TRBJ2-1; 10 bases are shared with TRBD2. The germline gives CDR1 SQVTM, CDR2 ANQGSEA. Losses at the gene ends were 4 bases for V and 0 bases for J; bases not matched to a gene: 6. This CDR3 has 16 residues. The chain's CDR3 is CSVGGLAPSSYNEQFF. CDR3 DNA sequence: TGCAGCGTTGGGGGACTAGCGCCGAGCTCCTACAATGAGCAGTTCTTC.

DNA of the CDR3: TGCGCCAGCAAGATTAGCGGGAGAGACAATGAGCAGTTCTTC. Amino acids: CASKISGRDNEQFF. The chain is built from TRBV5-1 and TRBJ2-1; 9 bases are a match to TRBD2. V lost 6 bases to trimming and J lost 5 bases; unmatched junction nucleotides: 6. From germline, CDR1 is SGHRS and CDR2 YFSETQ. The CDR3 has 14 amino acids. Full variable domain (outside the CDR3, taken from reference TRBV5-1 and TRBJ2-1): KAGVTQTPRYLIKTRGQQVTLSCSPISGHRSVSWYQQTPGQGLQFLFEYFSETQRNKGNFPGRFSGRQFSNSRSEMNVSTLELGDSALYLCASKISGRDNEQFFGPGTRLTVL.

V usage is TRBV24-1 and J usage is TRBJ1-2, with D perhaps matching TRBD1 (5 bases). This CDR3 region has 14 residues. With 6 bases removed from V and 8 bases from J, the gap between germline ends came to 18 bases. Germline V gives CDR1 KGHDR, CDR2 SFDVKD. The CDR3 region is CATSHGGERKGYTF. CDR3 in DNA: TGTGCCACCAGTCATGGGGGGGAGCGAAAAGGCTACACCTTC.

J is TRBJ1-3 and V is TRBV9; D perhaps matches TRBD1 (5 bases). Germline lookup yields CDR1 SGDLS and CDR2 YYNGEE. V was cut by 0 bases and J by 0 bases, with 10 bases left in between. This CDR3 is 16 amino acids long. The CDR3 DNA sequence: TGTGCCAGCAGCGTAGAACAGGTTGGCTCTGGAAACACCATATATTTT. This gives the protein CASSVEQVGSGNTIYF.

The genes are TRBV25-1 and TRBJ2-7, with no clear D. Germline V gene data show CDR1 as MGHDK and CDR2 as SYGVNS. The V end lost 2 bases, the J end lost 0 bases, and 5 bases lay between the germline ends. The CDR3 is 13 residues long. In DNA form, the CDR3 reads TGTGCCAGCAGTGAAGGCAGCTCCTACGAGCAGTACTTC. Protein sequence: CASSEGSSYEQYF.

CDR3 nucleotides: TGCGCCAGCAGCTTGGACCGACAGAGTTTCTATGGCTACACCTTC. Residues: CASSLDRQSFYGYTF. The chain employs TRBV5-1 and TRBJ1-2; perhaps TRBD1 as D (5 bases). V was pared by 0 bases and J by 4 bases, with 13 bases between. The length of the CDR3 is 15 residues. Germline CDR1 and CDR2: SGHRS and YFSETQ.

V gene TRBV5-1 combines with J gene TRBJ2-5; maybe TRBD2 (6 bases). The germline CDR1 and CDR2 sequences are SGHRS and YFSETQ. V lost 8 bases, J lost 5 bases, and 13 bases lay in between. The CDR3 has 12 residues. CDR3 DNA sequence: TGCGCCAGTACGGAGGAGGGGGAGACCCAGTACTTC. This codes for CASTEEGETQYF.

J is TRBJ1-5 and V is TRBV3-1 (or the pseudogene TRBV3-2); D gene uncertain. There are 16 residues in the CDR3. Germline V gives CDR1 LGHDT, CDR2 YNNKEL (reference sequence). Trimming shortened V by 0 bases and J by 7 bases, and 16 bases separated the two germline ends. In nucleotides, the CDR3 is TGTGCCAGCAGCCAAGACCCTGGAGAGGAGGGACAGCCCCAGCATTTT. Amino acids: CASSQDPGEEGQPQHF.

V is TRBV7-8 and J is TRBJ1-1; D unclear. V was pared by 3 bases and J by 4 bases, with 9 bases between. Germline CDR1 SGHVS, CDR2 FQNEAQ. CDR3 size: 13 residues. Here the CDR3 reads CASSFAGSTEAFF. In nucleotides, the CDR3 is TGTGCCAGCAGCTTTGCCGGGAGCACTGAAGCTTTCTTT.

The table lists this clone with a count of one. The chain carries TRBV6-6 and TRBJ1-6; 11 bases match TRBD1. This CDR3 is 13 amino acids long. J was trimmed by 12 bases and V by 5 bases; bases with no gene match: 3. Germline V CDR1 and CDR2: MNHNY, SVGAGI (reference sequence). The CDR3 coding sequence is TGTGCCAGCAGTGGACAGGGGGCTTTACCCCTCCACTTT. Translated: CASSGQGALPLHF.

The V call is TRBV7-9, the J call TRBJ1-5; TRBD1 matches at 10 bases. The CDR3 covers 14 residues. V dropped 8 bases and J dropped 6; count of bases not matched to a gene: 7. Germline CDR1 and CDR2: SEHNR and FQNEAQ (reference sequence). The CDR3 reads CASVSGQGSQPQHF. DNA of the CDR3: TGTGCCAGCGTTTCGGGACAGGGGTCTCAGCCCCAGCATTTT. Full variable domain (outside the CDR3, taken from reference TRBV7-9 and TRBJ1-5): DTGVSQNPRHKITKRGQNVTFRCDPISEHNRLYWYRQTLGQGPEFLTYFQNEAQLEKSRLLSDRFSAERPKGSFSTLEIQRTEQGDSAMYLCASVSGQGSQPQHFGDGTRLSIL.

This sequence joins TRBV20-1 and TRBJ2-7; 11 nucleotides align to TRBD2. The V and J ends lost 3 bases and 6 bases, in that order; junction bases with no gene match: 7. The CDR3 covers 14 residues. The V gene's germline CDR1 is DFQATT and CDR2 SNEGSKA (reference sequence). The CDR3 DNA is TGCAGTGCTAGTCCCACTAGCGGGAGTGTCGAGCAGTACTTC. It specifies CSASPTSGSVEQYF.

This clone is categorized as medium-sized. This CDR3 is CASSATVTDNEKLFF. Here the CDR3 DNA reads TGTGCCAGCAGCGCGACTGTAACCGACAATGAAAAACTGTTTTTT. The V gene is TRBV2, the J gene TRBJ1-4; D remains unclear. The V gene lost 6 bases and the J gene lost 5 bases, with 16 bases spanning the gap. This CDR3 contains 15 residues. Germline lookup yields CDR1 SNHLY and CDR2 FYNNEI.

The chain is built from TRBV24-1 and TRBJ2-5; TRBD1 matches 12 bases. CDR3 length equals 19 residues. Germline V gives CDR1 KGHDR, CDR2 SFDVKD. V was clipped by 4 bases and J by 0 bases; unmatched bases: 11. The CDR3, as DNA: TGTGCCACCAGTGAAACAGGGACAGGGGGCTCTGGGGACCAAGAGACCCAGTACTTC. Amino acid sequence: CATSETGTGGSGDQETQYF.

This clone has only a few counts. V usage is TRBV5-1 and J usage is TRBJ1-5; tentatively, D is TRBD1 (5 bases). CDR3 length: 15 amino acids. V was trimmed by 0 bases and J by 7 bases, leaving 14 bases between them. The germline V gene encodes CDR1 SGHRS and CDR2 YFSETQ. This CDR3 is CASSLVAGLSQPQHF. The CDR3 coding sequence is TGCGCCAGCAGCTTGGTGGCAGGGTTGTCGCAGCCCCAGCATTTT.

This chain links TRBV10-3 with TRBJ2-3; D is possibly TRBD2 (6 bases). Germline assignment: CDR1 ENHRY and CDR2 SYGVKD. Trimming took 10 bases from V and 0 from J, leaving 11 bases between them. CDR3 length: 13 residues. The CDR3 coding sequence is TGTGCCACCCGGGGAGGCAGCACAGATACGCAGTATTTT. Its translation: CATRGGSTDTQYF.

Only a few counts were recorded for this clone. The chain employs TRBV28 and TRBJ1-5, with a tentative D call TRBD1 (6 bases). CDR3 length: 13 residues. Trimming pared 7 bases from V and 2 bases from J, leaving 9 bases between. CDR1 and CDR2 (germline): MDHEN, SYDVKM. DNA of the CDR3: TGTGCCAGCATCAGACAGGGCAATCAGCCCCAGCATTTT. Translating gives CASIRQGNQPQHF.

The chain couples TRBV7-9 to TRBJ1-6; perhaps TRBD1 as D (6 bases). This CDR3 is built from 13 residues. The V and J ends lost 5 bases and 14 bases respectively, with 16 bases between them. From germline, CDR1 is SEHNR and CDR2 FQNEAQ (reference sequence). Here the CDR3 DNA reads TGTGCCAGCAGCATCTCAGGGGTCCCTTCCCTCCACTTT. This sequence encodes CASSISGVPSLHF.

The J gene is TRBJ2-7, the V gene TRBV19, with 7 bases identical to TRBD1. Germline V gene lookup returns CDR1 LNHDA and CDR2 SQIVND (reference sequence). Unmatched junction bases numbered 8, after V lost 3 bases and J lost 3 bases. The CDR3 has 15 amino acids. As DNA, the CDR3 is TGTGCCAGTAGTATTCCTGGACAGGTCATCTACGAGCAGTACTTC. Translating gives CASSIPGQVIYEQYF.

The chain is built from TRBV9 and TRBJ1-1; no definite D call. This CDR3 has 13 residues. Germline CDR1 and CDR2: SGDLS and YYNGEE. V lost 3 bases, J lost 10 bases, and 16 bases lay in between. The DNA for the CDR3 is TGTGCCAGCAGCGGCAGCACGGAGGATGGAGCTTTCTTT. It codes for CASSGSTEDGAFF.

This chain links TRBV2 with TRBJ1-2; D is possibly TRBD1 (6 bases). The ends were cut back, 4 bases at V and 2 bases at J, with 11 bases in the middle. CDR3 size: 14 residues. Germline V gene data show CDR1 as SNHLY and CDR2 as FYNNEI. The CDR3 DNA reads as TGTGCCAGCAGTGGCACAGGGATAAACTATGGCTACACCTTC. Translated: CASSGTGINYGYTF.

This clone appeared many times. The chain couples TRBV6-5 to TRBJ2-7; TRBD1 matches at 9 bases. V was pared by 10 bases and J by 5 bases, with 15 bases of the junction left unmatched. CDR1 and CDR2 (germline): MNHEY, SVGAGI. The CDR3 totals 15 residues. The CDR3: CATHEGQTGGDEQYF. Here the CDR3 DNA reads TGTGCCACCCACGAGGGACAAACAGGGGGCGACGAGCAGTACTTC.